This is a list of T cell receptor beta chains from one sample in a study of blood T cell repertoires in COVID-19. TCRdb's copy holds only in-frame clones and misses some; the assay was immunoSEQ multiplex PCR. The sample holds a few hundred thousand clones, approximately 85% seen once. Sequenced material: PBMCs or T cells enriched from blood (not recorded which). The receptor set was obtained from a woman in her 30s who had recovered from COVID-19. Each CDR3 is given with its conserved first and last residue. The order of the fields is CDR3 protein, CDR3 DNA, J gene, V gene, clone size, D gene. The D gene is left open where the match is weak. Clone size, where shown, is once, few, many, or a class for clones that have expanded.

CASSARQGNQPQHF,TGTGCCAGTAGTGCCCGACAGGGCAATCAGCCCCAGCATTTT,TRBJ1-5,TRBV19,.,.
CASSQQGQLSPKNIQYF,TGTGCCAGCAGCCAGCAGGGACAGCTGTCTCCCAAAAACATTCAGTACTTC,TRBJ2-4,TRBV14,.,TRBD1
CASGADRALNEQFF,TGTGCCAGCGGCGCGGACAGAGCTCTTAATGAGCAGTTCTTC,TRBJ2-1,TRBV2,.,.
CASSPVEGGYTF,TGTGCCAGCAGTCCCGTGGAGGGTGGCTACACCTTC,TRBJ1-2,TRBV28,.,.
CASSSLAGAADTQYF,TGTGCCAGCAGCTCGCTAGCGGGAGCTGCAGATACGCAGTATTTT,TRBJ2-3,TRBV7-9,.,TRBD2
CASSRPIGGDEKLFF,TGTGCCAGCAGCCGACCCATAGGGGGGGACGAAAAACTGTTTTTT,TRBJ1-4,TRBV25-1,.,.
CASSSLDRGLAGELFF,TGTGCCAGCAGTTCCCTGGACAGGGGGCTGGCCGGGGAGCTGTTTTTT,TRBJ2-2,TRBV6-5,.,TRBD1
CASSYGGQGYYGYTF,TGTGCCAGCAGTTACGGGGGACAGGGCTACTATGGCTACACCTTC,TRBJ1-2,TRBV6-5,.,TRBD1
CASSFTTVGGGRGYTF,TGTGCCAGCAGTTTTACGACCGTTGGCGGGGGAAGAGGCTACACCTTC,TRBJ1-2,TRBV27,.,.
CARNRALNTEAFF,TGTGCCAGAAACAGGGCACTGAACACTGAAGCTTTCTTT,TRBJ1-1,TRBV2,.,.
CASSLVSTAEAFF,TGCGCCAGCAGCTTGGTGTCGACAGCCGAAGCTTTCTTT,TRBJ1-1,TRBV5-1,.,.
CASSFPTQGSGYNEQFF,TGTGCCAGCAGCTTCCCTACACAGGGATCAGGCTACAATGAGCAGTTCTTC,TRBJ2-1,TRBV9,.,.
CASSWGGPNTEAFF,TGCGCCAGCAGCTGGGGGGGGCCGAACACTGAAGCTTTCTTT,TRBJ1-1,TRBV5-1,.,.
CATTGGAYGYTF,TGTGCCACCACAGGGGGCGCCTATGGCTACACCTTC,TRBJ1-2,TRBV28,once,TRBD1
CASSQEGRGQETQYF,TGCGCCAGCAGCCAAGAAGGGAGAGGTCAAGAGACCCAGTACTTC,TRBJ2-5,TRBV4-1,.,.
CASSSTGTGGTYEQYF,TGTGCCAGCAGCTCAACCGGGACAGGGGGGACCTACGAGCAGTACTTC,TRBJ2-7,TRBV11-2,.,TRBD1
CASSLAIAGEYEQYF,TGTGCCAGCAGCTTGGCCATAGCGGGAGAGTACGAGCAGTACTTC,TRBJ2-7,TRBV5-4,.,TRBD2
CASSLADYGYTF,TGCGCCAGCAGCTTAGCTGACTATGGCTACACCTTC,TRBJ1-2,TRBV5-1,.,.
CASTGGLVPYNEQFF,TGTGCCAGCACCGGAGGACTGGTTCCCTACAATGAGCAGTTCTTC,TRBJ2-1,TRBV7-9,.,.
CASSPRSGERGLNTEAFF,TGCGCCAGCAGTCCTCGGTCGGGGGAACGGGGATTGAACACTGAAGCTTTCTTT,TRBJ1-1,TRBV10-1,.,.
CASSPAIGKLFF,TGTGCCAGCTCACCAGCGATCGGAAAACTGTTTTTT,TRBJ1-4,TRBV18,.,.
CASSSLKGAPGTEAFF,TGTGCCAGCAGCTCTCTTAAGGGGGCGCCGGGCACTGAAGCTTTCTTT,TRBJ1-1,TRBV11-2,.,TRBD1
CASSIVQGLNTEAFF,TGTGCCAGTAGTATAGTACAGGGGTTGAACACTGAAGCTTTCTTT,TRBJ1-1,TRBV19,.,TRBD1
CASSLASRAPTGTQYF,TGTGCCAGCAGCTTAGCGTCGAGGGCCCCGACGGGGACCCAGTACTTC,TRBJ2-5,TRBV7-8,.,.
CAISSYTDTQYF,TGTGCCATCAGTTCCTACACAGATACGCAGTATTTT,TRBJ2-3,TRBV10-3,once,.
CASSVEGTGGNEQYF,TGTGCCAGCAGCGTAGAAGGGACAGGGGGCAACGAGCAGTACTTC,TRBJ2-7,TRBV9,.,TRBD1
CASSQVYPHSGFGVDEQFF,TGCGCCAGCAGCCAAGTATATCCACATAGCGGGTTTGGGGTTGATGAGCAGTTCTTC,TRBJ2-1,TRBV4-1,.,TRBD2
CASRRLAGAYEQYF,TGTGCCAGCAGACGACTAGCGGGGGCCTACGAGCAGTACTTC,TRBJ2-7,TRBV11-2,.,TRBD2
CASSLGTGGHSNQPQHF,TGTGCCAGCAGCCTTGGGACAGGGGGACATAGCAATCAGCCCCAGCATTTT,TRBJ1-5,TRBV5-6,.,TRBD1
CASDHSGRGSGELFF,TGCGCCAGCGACCACAGCGGGAGAGGATCCGGGGAGCTGTTTTTT,TRBJ2-2,TRBV4-1,.,TRBD2